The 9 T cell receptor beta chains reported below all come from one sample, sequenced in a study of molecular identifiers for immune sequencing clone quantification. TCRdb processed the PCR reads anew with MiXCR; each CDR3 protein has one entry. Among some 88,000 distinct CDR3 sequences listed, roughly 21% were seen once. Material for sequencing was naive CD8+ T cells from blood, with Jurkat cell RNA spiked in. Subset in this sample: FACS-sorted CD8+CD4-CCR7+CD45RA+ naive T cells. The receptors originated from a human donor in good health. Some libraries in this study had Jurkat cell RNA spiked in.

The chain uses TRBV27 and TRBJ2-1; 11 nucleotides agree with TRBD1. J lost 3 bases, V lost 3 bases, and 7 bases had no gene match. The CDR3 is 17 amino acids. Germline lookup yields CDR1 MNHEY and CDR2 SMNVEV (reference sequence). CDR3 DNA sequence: TGTGCCAGCAGTTTCGACCTCGGGACAGGGGGCTACAATGAGCAGTTCTTC. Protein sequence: CASSFDLGTGGYNEQFF.

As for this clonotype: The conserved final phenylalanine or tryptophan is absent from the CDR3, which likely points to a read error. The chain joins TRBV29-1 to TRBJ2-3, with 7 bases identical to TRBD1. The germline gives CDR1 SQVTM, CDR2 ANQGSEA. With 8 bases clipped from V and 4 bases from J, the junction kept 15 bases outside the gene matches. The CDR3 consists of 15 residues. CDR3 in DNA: TGCAGCACTGACCTCCGGGACAGTGGCGCAGATACGCAGTATCTT. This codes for CSTDLRDSGADTQYL.

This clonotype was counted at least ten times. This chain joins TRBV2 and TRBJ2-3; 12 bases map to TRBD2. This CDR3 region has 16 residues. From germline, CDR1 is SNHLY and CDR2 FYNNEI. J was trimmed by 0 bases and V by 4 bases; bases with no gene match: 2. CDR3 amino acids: CASSGLAGVSTDTQYF. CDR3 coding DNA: TGTGCCAGCAGTGGACTAGCGGGGGTTAGCACAGATACGCAGTATTTT.

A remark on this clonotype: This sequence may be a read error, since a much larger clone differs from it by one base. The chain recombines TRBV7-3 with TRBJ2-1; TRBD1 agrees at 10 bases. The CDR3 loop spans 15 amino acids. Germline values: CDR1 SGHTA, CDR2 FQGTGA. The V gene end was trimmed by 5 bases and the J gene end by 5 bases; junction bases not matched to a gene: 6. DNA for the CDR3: TGTGCCAGCAGCCTCCGACAGGGGGCCGACAATGAGCAGTTCTTC. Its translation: CASSLRQGADNEQFF.

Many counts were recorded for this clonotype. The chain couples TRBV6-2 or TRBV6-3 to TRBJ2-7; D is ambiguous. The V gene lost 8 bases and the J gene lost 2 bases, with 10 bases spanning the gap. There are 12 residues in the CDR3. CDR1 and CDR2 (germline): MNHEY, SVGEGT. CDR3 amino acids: CASRAVAYEQYF. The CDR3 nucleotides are TGTGCCAGCCGGGCCGTAGCCTACGAGCAGTACTTC.

The DNA for the CDR3 is TGCAGTGCTAAAACTGGGGGGTCCCTGGAGGAGCAGTACTTC. Amino acid sequence: CSAKTGGSLEEQYF. The chain employs TRBV20-1 and TRBJ2-7; weak D call: TRBD2 (6 bases). This CDR3 is built from 14 residues. Trimming pared 4 bases from V and 7 bases from J, leaving 20 bases between. Germline V lookup: CDR1 DFQATT, CDR2 SNEGSKA (reference sequence).

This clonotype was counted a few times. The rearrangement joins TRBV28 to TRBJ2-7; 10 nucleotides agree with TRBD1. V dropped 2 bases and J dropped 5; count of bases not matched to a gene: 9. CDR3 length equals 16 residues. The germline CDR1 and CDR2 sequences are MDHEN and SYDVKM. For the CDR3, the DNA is TGTGCCAGCAGTTTAGGGCCCGGGACAGGGGTTAACGAGCAGTACTTC. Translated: CASSLGPGTGVNEQYF.

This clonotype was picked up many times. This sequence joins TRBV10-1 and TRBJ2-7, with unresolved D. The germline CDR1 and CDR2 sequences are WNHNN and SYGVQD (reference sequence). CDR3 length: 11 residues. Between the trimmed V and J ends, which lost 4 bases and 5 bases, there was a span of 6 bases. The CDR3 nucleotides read TGCGCCAGCAGTGCACGTGACGAGCAGTACTTC. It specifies CASSARDEQYF.

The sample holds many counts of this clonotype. Here the CDR3 reads CASSDSGPSYNEQFF. Here the CDR3 DNA reads TGCGCCAGCAGCGATAGCGGCCCCTCCTACAATGAGCAGTTCTTC. The genes are TRBV4-1 and TRBJ2-1, with TRBD2 as a possible D gene (6 bases). The CDR3 extends over 15 amino acids. Per the germline V gene, CDR1 is MGHRA and CDR2 is YSYEKL. The germline V and J ends were trimmed by 5 bases and 0 bases, with 11 bases remaining between them.